The 9 T cell receptor beta chains presented below share a single source sample, sequenced in a study of glioma-infiltrating T cells after dendritic cell vaccination (dated by TCRdb to about 2016). Libraries were prepared through the immunoSEQ multiplex PCR assay. The table was pulled from immuneACCESS by TCRdb, which kept in-frame rearrangements only. Such tables lose some clones; where checked, under half of the loss comes from unresolved V genes, and the rest has no known cause. This sample holds under 100,000 clones; over 65% were observed only once. The ten largest clones capture roughly 2.9% of the sample. Specimen: blood, collected before dendritic cell vaccination. The receptors shown here come from a human donor with glioblastoma.

This chain connects TRBV5-1 to TRBJ2-6; no clear D. The CDR3 runs 14 residues. CDR1 and CDR2 (germline): SGHRS, YFSETQ. V was cut by 2 bases and J by 1 base, with 4 bases left in between. The CDR3 coding sequence is TGCGCCAGCAGCTTCCCTTCTGGGGCCAACGTCCTGACTTTC. This codes for CASSFPSGANVLTF.

This clone appeared a single time. The J gene is TRBJ2-3, the V gene TRBV19, with TRBD2 matching 13 bases. The ends lost 4 bases at V and 7 bases at J; junction bases unmatched: 8. This CDR3 has 16 residues. Germline-derived CDR1 and CDR2 are LNHDA and SQIVND (reference sequence). For the CDR3, the DNA is TGTGCCAGTAGTACACCGGGACTAGCGGGATTAAATACGCAGTATTTT. Protein product: CASSTPGLAGLNTQYF.

This clone showed up just a few times. The rearrangement uses TRBV7-9 and TRBJ2-2; no reliable D call. The CDR3 extends over 16 amino acids. The germline V gene has CDR1 SEHNR and CDR2 FQNEAQ (reference sequence). Between the trimmed V and J ends, which lost 0 bases and 0 bases, there was a span of 8 bases. The CDR3 region has the DNA TGTGCCAGCAGCTTAGCCCAGGTTGCGAACACCGGGGAGCTGTTTTTT. Translation gives CASSLAQVANTGELFF. Supplemented by reference TRBV7-9 and TRBJ2-2, the full variable domain reads DTGVSQNPRHKITKRGQNVTFRCDPISEHNRLYWYRQTLGQGPEFLTYFQNEAQLEKSRLLSDRFSAERPKGSFSTLEIQRTEQGDSAMYLCASSLAQVANTGELFFGEGSRLTVL.

This clone has more than one count but fewer than ten. For the CDR3, the DNA is TGCAGCGTTGGACAGGGGGGTACTGAAGCTTTCTTT. Protein: CSVGQGGTEAFF. The rearrangement links TRBV29-1 to TRBJ1-1; 9 positions agree with TRBD1. Germline CDR1 SQVTM, CDR2 ANQGSEA. This CDR3 has 12 residues. J was trimmed by 5 bases and V by 4 bases; bases with no gene match: 2.

This clone was seen only once. This chain uses TRBV14 with TRBJ2-7, with 10 bases that match TRBD2. Germline CDR1 SGHDN, CDR2 FVKESK. V gave up 2 bases and J gave up 2 bases; unmatched junction bases: 6. The CDR3 has 16 residues. The CDR3 sequence: CASSQLLAGRTYEQYF. In DNA form, the CDR3 reads TGTGCCAGCAGCCAATTACTAGCGGGACGAACCTACGAGCAGTACTTC.

This rearrangement joins TRBV6-5 to TRBJ2-3; D is uncertain. The CDR3 is 12 residues long. Trimming shortened V by 5 bases and J by 3 bases, and 6 bases separated the two germline ends. Germline V gene sequence: CDR1 MNHEY, CDR2 SVGAGI. CDR3 amino acids: CASSAPTDTQYF. The CDR3 DNA reads as TGTGCCAGCAGTGCGCCTACAGATACGCAGTATTTT.

This clone appeared once. The genes are TRBV9 and TRBJ2-5; 7 bases match TRBD2. The CDR3 runs to 16 residues. With 0 bases clipped from V and 0 bases from J, the junction kept 5 bases outside the gene matches. Germline lookup yields CDR1 SGDLS and CDR2 YYNGEE. This CDR3 reads CASSVGAGEYQETQYF. The CDR3 nucleotides read TGTGCCAGCAGCGTAGGGGCGGGAGAGTACCAAGAGACCCAGTACTTC.

The chain joins TRBV5-6 to TRBJ1-2; D ambiguous. The CDR3 totals 13 residues. V dropped 0 bases and J dropped 4 bases, with 7 bases sitting between them. From germline, CDR1 is SGHDT and CDR2 YYEEEE. DNA for the CDR3: TGTGCCAGCAGCTTGGAACAGATCTATGGCTACACCTTC. Amino acid sequence: CASSLEQIYGYTF. Looking up the rest from reference TRBV5-6 and TRBJ1-2 gives the full variable domain: DAGVTQSPTHLIKTRGQQVTLRCSPKSGHDTVSWYQQALGQGPQFIFQYYEEEERQRGNFPDRFSGHQFPNYSSELNVNALLLGDSALYLCASSLEQIYGYTFGSGTRLTVV.

The DNA for the CDR3 is TGTGCCAGCAGTTCGGGGGGCTTATCCTACGAGCAGTACTTC. As protein: CASSSGGLSYEQYF. V is TRBV6-5 and J is TRBJ2-7, with a tentative D call TRBD2 (7 bases). CDR3 length equals 14 residues. Germline-derived CDR1 and CDR2 are MNHEY and SVGAGI. V was clipped by 4 bases and J by 1 base, with 11 bases between them.